The 9 T cell receptor beta chains given below trace back to one sample, sequenced in a study of T cell repertoires in aging, cancer and after chemotherapy. Amplification of TCR beta used genomic DNA extracted from peripheral blood. A mixed TRB-A/B primer pool amplified rearranged TRB by multiplex touch-down PCR. TCRdb re-called the multiplex PCR reads with MiXCR, one entry per CDR3 protein. The sample has about 3,000 distinct CDR3 sequences, around a quarter seen once. Material for sequencing was blood. All receptors come from a human donor with a solid tumor.

This clonotype has a handful of counts. The V gene is TRBV6-2 or TRBV6-3, the J gene TRBJ2-5; 11 nucleotides match TRBD2. The V and J ends lost 5 bases and 5 bases, in that order; junction bases with no gene match: 4. Germline assignment: CDR1 MNHEY and CDR2 SVGEGT. CDR3 length: 14 residues. CDR3 loop: CASSTTSGVETQYF. CDR3 nucleotides: TGTGCCAGCAGTACGACTAGCGGGGTGGAGACCCAGTACTTC.

By its share, this clonotype is medium-sized. This chain connects TRBV6-6 to TRBJ2-1; D not certain. This CDR3 region has 15 residues. V was clipped by 1 base and J by 4 bases, with 11 bases between them. The germline CDR1 and CDR2 sequences are MNHNY and SVGAGI (reference sequence). CDR3 bases: TGTGCCAGCAGTTACTTCGCCACGAGGTACAATGAGCAGTTCTTC. It specifies CASSYFATRYNEQFF.

Turning to this clonotype: This may stem from a read error, because a much larger clone lies one nucleotide away. This CDR3 fails to terminate in the conserved phenylalanine or tryptophan, so it likely reflects a read error. The chain has TRBV19 and TRBJ2-3; 10 bases line up with TRBD2. The J segment lost 0 bases and the V segment lost 3 bases, leaving 3 bases of the junction unmatched. Germline V gene data show CDR1 as LNHDA and CDR2 as SQIVND (reference sequence). The CDR3 extends over 16 amino acids. In nucleotides, the CDR3 is TGTGCCAGTAGTATTTTTAGCGGGGGGAGCACAGATACGCAGTATTCT. Amino acids: CASSIFSGGSTDTQYS.

Judged by abundance, this clonotype is medium-sized. The chain recombines TRBV29-1 with TRBJ2-5; 13 bases agree with TRBD2. Germline lookup yields CDR1 SQVTM and CDR2 ANQGSEA. This CDR3 spans 14 amino acids. J gave up 4 bases and V 2 bases, and 1 base lay outside the gene matches. The CDR3 region is CSVERTSGGETQYF. The CDR3 DNA sequence: TGCAGCGTTGAAAGGACTAGCGGGGGAGAGACCCAGTACTTC.

This clonotype has just a few counts. The rearrangement joins TRBV6-6 to TRBJ2-5, with D possibly matching TRBD2 (5 bases). Germline V CDR1 and CDR2: MNHNY, SVGAGI (reference sequence). This CDR3 is 15 amino acids long. Deletions cut 1 base from V and 2 bases from J, with 11 bases between. In DNA form, the CDR3 reads TGTGCCAGCAGTTACTTAGGGAGTTGGCAAGAGACCCAGTACTTC. Protein product: CASSYLGSWQETQYF.

DNA for the CDR3: TGCGCCAGCAGCTTGGGTCCAGGGGACGAGCAGTACTTC. This gives the protein CASSLGPGDEQYF. This chain connects TRBV5-1 to TRBJ2-7; D is possibly TRBD1 (6 bases). CDR3 length: 13 amino acids. The V end was cut by 0 bases, the J end by 5 bases, with 9 bases between. In germline, CDR1 is SGHRS, CDR2 YFSETQ. The full variable domain, with the rest looked up from reference TRBV5-1 and TRBJ2-7, is KAGVTQTPRYLIKTRGQQVTLSCSPISGHRSVSWYQQTPGQGLQFLFEYFSETQRNKGNFPGRFSGRQFSNSRSEMNVSTLELGDSALYLCASSLGPGDEQYFGPGTRLTVT.

In its sample, this clonotype ranks as medium-sized. V gene TRBV6-5 combines with J gene TRBJ1-1; perhaps TRBD1 as D (6 bases). CDR1 MNHEY and CDR2 SVGAGI come from the germline V gene. The CDR3 runs to 14 residues. V shed 7 bases and J shed 0 bases, with 12 bases lying between them. CDR3 coding DNA: TGTGCCAGCACCCCAGGGACATTGAACACTGAAGCTTTCTTT. Protein sequence: CASTPGTLNTEAFF.

This clonotype is medium-sized by share. The rearrangement links TRBV30 to TRBJ1-3; D not resolved. CDR1 is GTSNPN, CDR2 SVGIG, per germline (reference sequence). The CDR3 has 14 amino acids. V was clipped by 2 bases and J by 6 bases, with 14 bases between them. The DNA for the CDR3 is TGTGCCTGGAGTTTCGCCGGGATCATAAACACCATATATTTT. Translation gives CAWSFAGIINTIYF.

By share, this clonotype ranks as medium-sized. The V and J genes are TRBV6-5 and TRBJ1-2; 10 nucleotides agree with TRBD1. Unmatched junction bases numbered 8, after V lost 5 bases and J lost 5 bases. This CDR3 comprises 15 residues. Germline-derived CDR1 and CDR2 are MNHEY and SVGAGI. The CDR3 DNA is TGTGCCAGCAGTACCCAACCGGGACAGGGGTATGGCTACACCTTC. The encoded protein is CASSTQPGQGYGYTF.